The 12 T cell receptor beta chains reported below all come from one sample, sequenced in a study of T cell responses to AZD1222 COVID-19 vaccine. Some clones are missing from TCRdb's copy, which holds only in-frame ones; the method was immunoSEQ multiplex PCR. The sample shows tens of thousands of clones, 89% of them seen only once. Sample: peripheral blood, taken on day 0 of AZD1222 vaccination. These receptors were taken from an adult in good health.

This sequence joins TRBV27 and TRBJ1-5; D perhaps matches TRBD1 (5 bases). The CDR3 has 13 amino acids. Trimming took off 6 bases at V and 4 bases at J, with 10 bases between the two ends. Germline V gene sequence: CDR1 MNHEY, CDR2 SMNVEV (reference sequence). The CDR3 sequence is CASSPGGNQPQHF. DNA for the CDR3: TGTGCCAGCAGCCCCGGGGGTAATCAGCCCCAGCATTTT.

This clone was detected only once. This chain uses TRBV7-8 with TRBJ2-5, with 7 bases aligning to TRBD1. Per germline, CDR1 SGHVS and CDR2 FQNEAQ. CDR3 length: 18 amino acids. V gave up 2 bases and J gave up 2 bases; unmatched junction bases: 14. The DNA for the CDR3 is TGTGCCAGCAGCTTATGGACAGGAAAGGCCCCCTCGCAAGAGACCCAGTACTTC. Its protein product is CASSLWTGKAPSQETQYF. Full variable domain (missing parts from reference TRBV7-8 and TRBJ2-5): GAGVSQSPRYKVAKRGQDVALRCDPISGHVSLFWYQQALGQGPEFLTYFQNEAQLDKSGLPSDRFFAERPEGSVSTLKIQRTQQEDSAVYLCASSLWTGKAPSQETQYFGPGTRLLVL.

In nucleotides, the CDR3 is TGTGCCAGCAGTTACACCATGGCTAGCGGAGCAGTTGAGCAGTTCTTC. Translating gives CASSYTMASGAVEQFF. This chain joins TRBV27 and TRBJ2-1; the match to TRBD2 covers 7 bases. The germline V gene has CDR1 MNHEY and CDR2 SMNVEV (reference sequence). The CDR3 length is 16 residues. The V gene end was trimmed by 4 bases and the J gene end by 9 bases; junction bases not matched to a gene: 15.

The chain links TRBV7-9 to TRBJ1-1; TRBD1 aligns across 12 bases. The CDR3 contains 16 residues. V lost 5 bases, J lost 1 base, and 5 bases stayed unmatched. The germline CDR1 and CDR2 sequences are SEHNR and FQNEAQ (reference sequence). The CDR3 nucleotides read TGTGCCAGCAGCGTCCGGGACAGGGGGCAGAACACTGAAGCTTTCTTT. This translates into CASSVRDRGQNTEAFF.

The chain employs TRBV10-3 and TRBJ1-2, with 7 nucleotides matching TRBD1. V trimming: 4 bases; J trimming: 8 bases; junction bases outside the gene matches: 10. The germline V gene has CDR1 ENHRY and CDR2 SYGVKD. CDR3 length: 14 residues. Written as DNA, the CDR3 is TGTGCCATCAGTGGCGTCGACAGGGTGAAGGGCTACACCTTC. It specifies CAISGVDRVKGYTF.

The chain combines TRBV30 with TRBJ1-2; possibly TRBD1 for D (6 bases). Trimming shortened V by 3 bases and J by 0 bases, and 11 bases separated the two germline ends. CDR1 is GTSNPN and CDR2 is SVGIG in the germline V gene (reference sequence). CDR3 length equals 14 residues. DNA of the CDR3: TGTGCCTGGAGCCGGGACACGGCTAACTATGGCTACACCTTC. This codes for CAWSRDTANYGYTF.

The chain has TRBV18 and TRBJ1-2, with 8 positions matching TRBD1. J was trimmed by 2 bases and V by 6 bases; bases with no gene match: 5. Germline CDR1 KGHSH, CDR2 LQKENI. This CDR3 spans 14 amino acids. CDR3 residues: CASSGQVQNYGYTF. CDR3 in DNA: TGTGCCAGCTCGGGACAGGTCCAGAACTATGGCTACACCTTC.

In this sample, this clone turned up a few times. V gene TRBV14 combines with J gene TRBJ2-1, with 9 bases fitting TRBD1. This CDR3 spans 15 amino acids. V was clipped by 0 bases and J by 11 bases; unmatched bases: 8. The germline gives CDR1 SGHDN, CDR2 FVKESK. The CDR3, as DNA: TGTGCCAGCAGCCAAGAAGGGACAGGGATGACGAAGCAGTTCTTC. Translating gives CASSQEGTGMTKQFF.

V and J are TRBV24-1 and TRBJ2-2; perhaps TRBD2 as D (5 bases). V lost 7 bases and J lost 2, with 10 bases in between. From germline, CDR1 is KGHDR and CDR2 SFDVKD. The CDR3 length is 14 residues. The CDR3 DNA reads as TGTGCCACCAGCGGGAACCCTAACACCGGGGAGCTGTTTTTT. Its protein is CATSGNPNTGELFF.

V gene TRBV24-1 combines with J gene TRBJ2-5; 9 bases align to TRBD2. V was pared by 4 bases and J by 2 bases, with 7 bases of the junction left unmatched. Per the germline V gene, CDR1 is KGHDR and CDR2 is SFDVKD. This CDR3 region has 16 residues. The CDR3 coding sequence is TGTGCCACCAGTGAGGGGCCAGCGGGAGGACAAGAGACCCAGTACTTC. Protein: CATSEGPAGGQETQYF.

J is TRBJ1-5 and V is TRBV7-3, with D possibly matching TRBD1 (6 bases). V lost 5 bases and J 5 bases, leaving 10 bases between the germline ends. Germline lookup yields CDR1 SGHTA and CDR2 FQGTGA. The CDR3 has 13 amino acids. This CDR3 reads CASSVTGDQPQHF. As DNA, the CDR3 is TGTGCCAGCAGCGTGACAGGTGATCAGCCCCAGCATTTT.

The rearrangement uses TRBV11-2 and TRBJ2-7, with D possibly being TRBD1 (6 bases). The V end was cut by 9 bases, the J end by 0 bases, with 15 bases between. The CDR3 contains 14 residues. Germline CDR1 SGHAT, CDR2 FQNNGV. Written as DNA, the CDR3 is TGTGCCAGTAAACAGGGTTCTAGCTCCTACGAGCAGTACTTC. This gives the protein CASKQGSSSYEQYF.